This TCR beta chain stems from a study of a mutant IDH1 vaccine in newly diagnosed glioma. At the level of the study: Following radiotherapy alone, or alongside temozolomide cycles, vaccination was started after an interval of 4-6 weeks. There were approximately 60% males and 37.5% females among treated patients, whose mean age was approximately 41 years. Therapy received beforehand was radiotherapy, temozolomide, or both, with most patients given both.

Method: immunoSEQ multiplex PCR; TCRdb's copy keeps in-frame clones and lacks some. The repertoire holds over 95,000 clones, with around 90% as singletons. Time point of the sample: week 11, during vaccination. Each dose of the vaccine consisted of 300 ug of mutant IDH1 20-mer peptide, with topical imiquimod. The donors had new WHO grade 3 or 4 astrocytomas; these were IDH1-mutant and ATRX-lost. With regard to this clone: The antigen is undetermined.

The sample was PBMCs, taken from a glioma patient whose treatment included an IDH1 peptide vaccine. The sequence derives from a woman between 45 and 60 years old with glioma.

The CDR3 reads CASSPRGGSGDYNEQFF. The CDR3 bases are TGTGCCAGCAGCCCAAGGGGAGGTAGCGGAGATTACAATGAGCAGTTCTTC. J is TRBJ2-1 and V is TRBV4-2; D is possibly TRBD2 (6 bases). The CDR3 is 17 residues long. V was trimmed by 4 bases and J by 4 bases, leaving 20 bases between them. Per the germline V gene, CDR1 is LGHNA and CDR2 is YNFKEQ.